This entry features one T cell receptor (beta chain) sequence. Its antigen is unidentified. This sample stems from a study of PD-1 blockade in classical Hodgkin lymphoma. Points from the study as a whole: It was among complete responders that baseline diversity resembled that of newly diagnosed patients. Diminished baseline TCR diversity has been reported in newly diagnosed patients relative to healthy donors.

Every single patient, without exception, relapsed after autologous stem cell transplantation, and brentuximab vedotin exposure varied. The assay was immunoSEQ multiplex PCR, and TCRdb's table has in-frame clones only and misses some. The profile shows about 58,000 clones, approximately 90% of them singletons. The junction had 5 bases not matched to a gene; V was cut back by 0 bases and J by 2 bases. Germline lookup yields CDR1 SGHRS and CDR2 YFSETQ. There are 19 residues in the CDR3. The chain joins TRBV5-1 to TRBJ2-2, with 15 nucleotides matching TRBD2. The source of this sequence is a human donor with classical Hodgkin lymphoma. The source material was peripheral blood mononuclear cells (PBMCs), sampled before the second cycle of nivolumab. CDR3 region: CASSLAPGLAGGNTGELFF. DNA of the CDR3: TGCGCCAGCAGCTTGGCACCGGGACTAGCGGGGGGAAACACCGGGGAGCTGTTTTTT.